One sample yielded the 27 T cell receptor beta chains listed below, sequenced in a study of T-cell reconstitution after alpha-beta-depleted transplantation in children. The authors prepared the TCRbeta library with unique molecular identifiers. TCRdb reanalysed the PCR reads using MiXCR and keeps one entry per CDR3 protein. This repertoire shows some 50,000 distinct CDR3 sequences, 7.5% to 10% found once; its top ten account for 27%. Sequenced here: PBMCs, mostly from graft donor cells, sampled 60 days after TCRalphabeta/CD19-depleted stem cell transplant. Every receptor here comes from a male patient under 10 years old who had a stem cell transplant for chronic granulomatous disease, so the T cells may come from the graft donor.

In its sample, this clonotype was seen many times. The chain recombines TRBV28 with TRBJ2-1; 7 bases match TRBD1. V shed 7 bases, J shed 4 bases, and the junction held 10 bases outside the gene matches. The germline V gene encodes CDR1 MDHEN and CDR2 SYDVKM. CDR3 size: 15 residues. CDR3 nucleotides: TGTGCCAGCACCGTTGGGACAGAATGGTACAATGAGCAGTTCTTC. This encodes CASTVGTEWYNEQFF.

This clonotype was picked up many times. This chain joins TRBV9 and TRBJ1-4; no definite D call. The V gene's germline CDR1 is SGDLS and CDR2 YYNGEE. V lost 0 bases and J 4 bases, leaving 10 bases between the germline ends. CDR3 size: 15 residues. The CDR3 spells CASSVGWARNEKLFF. The DNA of the CDR3 is TGTGCCAGCAGCGTAGGATGGGCCCGTAATGAAAAACTGTTTTTT. Complete variable domain (other parts from reference TRBV9 and TRBJ1-4): DSGVTQTPKHLITATGQRVTLRCSPRSGDLSVYWYQQSLDQGLQFLIQYYNGEERAKGNILERFSAQQFPDLHSELNLSSLELGDSALYFCASSVGWARNEKLFFGSGTQLSVL.

This clonotype was recorded many times. The chain has TRBV4-2 and TRBJ2-5, with 14 bases lining up with TRBD2. V gave up 1 base and J gave up 1 base; unmatched junction bases: 8. CDR1 is LGHNA and CDR2 is YNFKEQ in the germline V gene. The CDR3 is 19 residues long. In DNA form, the CDR3 reads TGTGCCAGCAGCCAAGTGGGGACTAGCGGGAGAGGCTTCCAAGAGACCCAGTACTTC. Protein sequence: CASSQVGTSGRGFQETQYF.

This clonotype was counted many times. V is TRBV2 and J is TRBJ1-5; D not certain. Trimming removed 7 bases at V and 3 bases at J, with 19 bases between. The CDR3 sequence is 16 residues long. The V gene's germline CDR1 is SNHLY and CDR2 FYNNEI. The CDR3 DNA is TGTGCCAGCAACGACCCCGGTGCAGGAGACAATCAGCCCCAGCATTTT. Protein sequence: CASNDPGAGDNQPQHF.

This clonotype was found many times. The rearrangement joins TRBV20-1 to TRBJ2-1, with TRBD1 matching 11 bases. Per germline, CDR1 DFQATT and CDR2 SNEGSKA (reference sequence). Trimming took 7 bases from V and 0 from J; bases not matched to a gene: 14. CDR3 length equals 18 residues. The CDR3 reads CSGRGWGQGGSSYNEQFF. The CDR3 DNA reads TGCAGTGGTAGGGGCTGGGGACAGGGGGGAAGCTCCTACAATGAGCAGTTCTTC.

There are many counts of this clonotype. The chain links TRBV27 to TRBJ2-7; D is perhaps TRBD1 or TRBD2 (5 bases each). CDR3 size: 14 residues. V gave up 6 bases and J gave up 3 bases, with 15 bases separating them. Germline V gene lookup returns CDR1 MNHEY and CDR2 SMNVEV (reference sequence). Here the CDR3 DNA reads TGTGCCAGCAGCCCCGGGACCAAACACTACGAGCAGTACTTC. It yields the protein CASSPGTKHYEQYF.

This clonotype was seen many times. The CDR3 nucleotides read TGTGCCAGCAGCAAAATTTTTCAACGGGACAGCTACTTGAACACTGAAGCTTTCTTT. This codes for CASSKIFQRDSYLNTEAFF. The gene calls are TRBV11-2 and TRBJ1-1, with 7 nucleotides matching TRBD1. The J segment lost 0 bases and the V segment lost 5 bases, leaving 18 bases of the junction unmatched. Germline lookup yields CDR1 SGHAT and CDR2 FQNNGV. The CDR3 is 19 amino acids.

About this clonotype itself: The junction departs from germline at one end; a sequencing error may be responsible. The rearrangement joins TRBV29-1 to TRBJ2-5; D is unresolved. CDR1 is SQVTM, CDR2 ANQGSEA, per germline. This CDR3 has 9 amino acids. CDR3 in amino acids: CSVPTSTGF. The CDR3 coding sequence is TGCAGCGTGCCCACCTCGACGGGCTTC.

This clonotype occurred many times. The V call is TRBV5-5, the J call TRBJ2-7; 7 bases fit TRBD1. CDR3 length equals 17 residues. CDR1 SGHKS and CDR2 YYEKEE come from the germline V gene (reference sequence). J lost 3 bases, V lost 0 bases, and 12 bases had no gene match. DNA of the CDR3: TGTGCCAGCAGCTTGGGATCACGACAGGGTCCCCTCTACGAGCAGTACTTC. As protein: CASSLGSRQGPLYEQYF.

The sample holds a few counts of this clonotype. The gene calls are TRBV18 and TRBJ1-5; D is perhaps TRBD1 (5 bases). The V end was cut by 2 bases, the J end by 3 bases, with 14 bases between. This CDR3 has 16 residues. Germline-derived CDR1 and CDR2 are KGHSH and LQKENI. The CDR3, as DNA: TGTGCCAGCTCACCAAAGGGACCCTATTCCAATCAGCCCCAGCATTTT. Its protein product is CASSPKGPYSNQPQHF.

The sample holds many counts of this clonotype. This chain joins TRBV25-1 and TRBJ2-1; either TRBD1 or TRBD2 may fit D (5 bases each). V shed 2 bases and J shed 10 bases, with 18 bases lying between them. CDR3 size: 15 residues. Germline CDR1 and CDR2: MGHDK and SYGVNS. CDR3 in amino acids: CASSEVPGAPLEQFF. The CDR3, as DNA: TGTGCCAGCAGTGAAGTCCCCGGGGCCCCGTTGGAGCAGTTCTTC.

This clonotype occurred a few times. In nucleotides, the CDR3 is TGTGCCAGCGGTGGGGTTAAGGGGAATTCACCCCTCCACTTT. This sequence encodes CASGGVKGNSPLHF. The chain has TRBV27 and TRBJ1-6; D perhaps matches TRBD1 (5 bases). This CDR3 is 14 amino acids long. Trimming left V 8 bases short and J 7 bases short, with 15 bases between. Germline V lookup: CDR1 MNHEY, CDR2 SMNVEV (reference sequence).

In its sample, this clonotype was seen many times. This chain connects TRBV12-3 or TRBV12-4 to TRBJ2-3; D call uncertain. V lost 3 bases and J lost 2, with 9 bases in between. This CDR3 has 14 amino acids. DNA for the CDR3: TGTGCCAGCAGTTTTAGTAGTTCCACAGATACGCAGTATTTT. Encoded protein: CASSFSSSTDTQYF.

The chain is built from TRBV7-9 and TRBJ1-2, with TRBD1 as a possible D gene (6 bases). Germline lookup yields CDR1 SEHNR and CDR2 FQNEAQ (reference sequence). The CDR3 loop spans 15 amino acids. V lost 5 bases, J lost 1 base, and 14 bases lay in between. CDR3 residues: CASSGSQGFNYGYTF. The CDR3 DNA sequence: TGTGCCAGCAGCGGATCACAGGGATTTAACTATGGCTACACCTTC.

This clonotype occurred many times. The rearrangement uses TRBV11-3 and TRBJ2-1; 7 positions agree with TRBD2. V lost 1 base, J lost 0 bases, and 6 bases stayed unmatched. Germline V lookup: CDR1 SGHNT, CDR2 YENEEA. The CDR3 covers 17 residues. CDR3 sequence reads: CASSLGSGKSSYNEQFF. The CDR3 coding sequence is TGTGCCAGCAGCTTAGGGAGCGGGAAGAGCTCCTACAATGAGCAGTTCTTC.

The sample holds a few counts of this clonotype. This chain joins TRBV20-1 and TRBJ2-5, with D uncertain. This CDR3 has 13 residues. CDR1 DFQATT and CDR2 SNEGSKA come from the germline V gene (reference sequence). The CDR3 is CSAGRSIGETQYF. CDR3 DNA: TGCAGCGCTGGTAGGAGCATCGGGGAGACCCAGTACTTC.

This clonotype was counted many times. CDR3 amino acids: CSATKTGVRSGANVLTF. The DNA of the CDR3 is TGCAGTGCTACCAAGACAGGGGTTCGCTCTGGGGCCAACGTCCTGACTTTC. The chain joins TRBV20-1 to TRBJ2-6, with TRBD1 matching 8 bases. The germline CDR1 and CDR2 sequences are DFQATT and SNEGSKA (reference sequence). The CDR3 is made up of 17 amino acids. The junction had 8 bases not matched to a gene; V was cut back by 4 bases and J by 0 bases.

The CDR3 here is CASTRGDSYEKLFF. The CDR3 nucleotides are TGCGCCAGCACCCGGGGGGACTCATACGAAAAACTGTTTTTT. The chain employs TRBV5-1 and TRBJ1-4, with a tentative D call TRBD1 (5 bases). The CDR3 length is 14 residues. The V gene's germline CDR1 is SGHRS and CDR2 YFSETQ. The germline V and J ends were trimmed by 6 bases and 8 bases, with 17 bases remaining between them.

In its sample, this clonotype was seen many times. The gene calls are TRBV6-1 and TRBJ2-7; 11 bases are shared with TRBD1. The CDR3 has 17 residues. J lost 4 bases, V lost 5 bases, and 13 bases had no gene match. CDR1 and CDR2 from the germline V gene are MNHNS and SASEGT. CDR3 sequence: CASSLRGQGGSNYEQYF. Written as DNA, the CDR3 is TGTGCCAGCAGTCTCAGGGGACAGGGGGGCAGTAATTACGAGCAGTACTTC.

Remarks on this clonotype: A much bigger clone sits one base away, suggesting this may be a read error. The V and J genes are TRBV27 and TRBJ1-2; a possible D gene is TRBD1 (6 bases). CDR3 length: 17 residues. In germline, CDR1 is MNHEY, CDR2 SMNVEV (reference sequence). Here the CDR3 reads CASSMRTSGAYGYGYPF. CDR3 nucleotide sequence: TGTGCCAGCAGTATGAGAACGTCGGGGGCCTATGGGTATGGCTACCCCTTC.

The chain is built from TRBV12-3 or TRBV12-4 and TRBJ1-5; tentatively, D is TRBD1 (5 bases). Between the trimmed V and J ends, which lost 10 bases and 6 bases, there was a span of 16 bases. The CDR3 spans 13 residues. CDR3 residues: CATSEQDFQPQHF. The CDR3, as DNA: TGTGCCACTAGCGAACAGGATTTTCAGCCCCAGCATTTT.

This clonotype was seen more than once but under ten times. The CDR3 DNA follows: TGCAGCGTCGCCTTCAGGGAGCTGGCTTTCTTT. It encodes CSVAFRELAFF. The chain employs TRBV29-1 and TRBJ1-1; the D gene is possibly TRBD1 (5 bases). The CDR3 sequence is 11 residues long. Germline V gives CDR1 SQVTM, CDR2 ANQGSEA. The V end lost 6 bases, the J end lost 11 bases, and 16 bases lay between the germline ends.

Ten or more counts support this clonotype. This chain joins TRBV30 and TRBJ2-7; D unclear. The CDR3 is 13 residues long. Trimming pared 6 bases from V and 0 bases from J, leaving 12 bases between. Per germline, CDR1 GTSNPN and CDR2 SVGIG (reference sequence). CDR3 loop: CACHQDSSYEQYF. For the CDR3, the DNA is TGTGCCTGCCACCAAGATAGCTCCTACGAGCAGTACTTC.

This clonotype was detected ten times or more. V and J are TRBV5-6 and TRBJ2-3, with no clear D. Trimming left V 0 bases short and J 2 bases short, with 10 bases between. This CDR3 spans 15 amino acids. Germline CDR1 is SGHDT and CDR2 is YYEEEE. In DNA, the CDR3 is TGTGCCAGCAGCTTGGGGGCGCCCATCACAGATACGCAGTATTTT. Protein product: CASSLGAPITDTQYF. Full variable domain (rest looked up from reference TRBV5-6 and TRBJ2-3): DAGVTQSPTHLIKTRGQQVTLRCSPKSGHDTVSWYQQALGQGPQFIFQYYEEEERQRGNFPDRFSGHQFPNYSSELNVNALLLGDSALYLCASSLGAPITDTQYFGPGTRLTVL.

In its sample, this clonotype was seen many times. The CDR3 DNA is TGTGCCAGCAGTATGAGCGGACAAGAGACCCAGTACTTC. Translation: CASSMSGQETQYF. V is TRBV5-4 and J is TRBJ2-5; maybe TRBD2 (5 bases). The V and J ends lost 5 bases and 2 bases respectively, with 10 bases between them. The CDR3 consists of 13 residues. Per the germline V gene, CDR1 is SGHNT and CDR2 is YYREEE (reference sequence).

This clonotype was counted ten times or more. The J gene is TRBJ1-4, the V gene TRBV7-8, with TRBD1 matching 8 bases. The junction had 4 bases not matched to a gene; V was cut back by 5 bases and J by 5 bases. CDR3 size: 14 residues. From germline, CDR1 is SGHVS and CDR2 FQNEAQ. In DNA, the CDR3 is TGTGCCAGCAGCCGACAGGGGTTGAATGAAAAACTGTTTTTT. This codes for CASSRQGLNEKLFF.

This clonotype has at least ten counts. The chain joins TRBV5-1 to TRBJ2-6; D remains unclear. The CDR3 contains 16 residues. V gave up 5 bases and J gave up 0 bases, with 12 bases separating them. Per the germline V gene, CDR1 is SGHRS and CDR2 is YFSETQ. The CDR3 loop is CASSGSPSSGANVLTF. CDR3 nucleotide sequence: TGCGCCAGCAGTGGCAGCCCCAGCTCTGGGGCCAACGTCCTGACTTTC.